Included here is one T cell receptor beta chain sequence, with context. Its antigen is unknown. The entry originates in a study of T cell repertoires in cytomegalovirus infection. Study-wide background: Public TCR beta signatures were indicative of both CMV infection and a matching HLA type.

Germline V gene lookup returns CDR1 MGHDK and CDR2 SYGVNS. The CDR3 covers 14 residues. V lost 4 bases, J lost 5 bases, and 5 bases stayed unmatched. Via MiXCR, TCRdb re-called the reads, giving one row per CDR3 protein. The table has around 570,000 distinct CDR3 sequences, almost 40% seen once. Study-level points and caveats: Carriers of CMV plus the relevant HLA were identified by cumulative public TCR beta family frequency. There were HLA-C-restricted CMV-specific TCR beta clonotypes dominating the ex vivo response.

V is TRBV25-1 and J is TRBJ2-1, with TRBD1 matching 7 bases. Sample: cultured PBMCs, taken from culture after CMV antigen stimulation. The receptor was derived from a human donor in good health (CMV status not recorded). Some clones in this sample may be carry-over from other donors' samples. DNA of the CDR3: TGTGCCAGCAGTGCCCGGGACAGCCACAATGAGCAGTTCTTC. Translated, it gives CASSARDSHNEQFF.